This T cell receptor beta chain emerged from a study of T cells in Graves' hyperthyroidism and ophthalmopathy (dated by TCRdb to the late 2010s). Regarding the research as a whole: Peripheral blood samples were taken at the time of initial diagnosis, prior to any treatment. The paper reports TCR Vbeta CDR3 sequencing of approximately 140 peripheral blood samples: approximately 41 ophthalmopathy, 70 to 85 hyperthyroidism and around 17 progressor patients. To identify distinguishing TCR V-J signatures, a discovery cohort of about 95 patients was used, comprising 40 to 45 with Graves' ophthalmopathy and around 60 with stable Graves' hyperthyroidism. The 100 or so discovery patients were randomly divided into training and test sets at a 7:3 ratio. Prospective prediction of ophthalmopathy was tested in an independent validation cohort consisting of 18 to 20 hyperthyroidism patients and approximately 16 patients who later progressed to ophthalmopathy. After blood sampling, hyperthyroidism patients were treated with methimazole at a starting dose of 30 mg daily, and ophthalmopathy patients were treated with high-dose intravenous methylprednisolone. Thyroid tissue and blood T-cell repertoires from more than five Graves' hyperthyroidism patients were also compared in the study.

TCR beta CDR3 regions were amplified from RNA transcripts. The first round of RT-PCR for the TCR CDR3 was performed with the HTBI primer set and the Qiagen OneStep RT-PCR kit. Libraries were constructed in a second round of multiplex PCR, after which size selection and purification were performed. The libraries were sequenced on an Illumina HiSeq2000 using paired-end 100 bp reads. In the paper's pipeline: Raw data were processed with SOAPnuke, discarding reads with adapters, uncalled bases, mean Phred below 15, or no exact constant-primer or identifier match. High-quality paired reads were merged using COPE v1.2.5, and each unique nucleotide sequence was defined as a clonotype. MiTCR v1.1 was used to align clonotypes to the IMGT TRBV, TRBD and TRBJ reference segments. Analysis was restricted to V-J combinations with a frequency above 0.0001, which covered roughly 99% of repertoires. A TCS score was defined as the ratio of F50 (clonal expansion) to E x V (chaos), with BLOSUM62-based TCRdist applied between CDR3 peptides within each V-J. Welch's t-statistics and random forest reduced around 550 V-J features to fewer than 15, which were used in a naive Bayes classifier (R e1071). TCRdb reworked the public reads: Q25 trimming with fastp, MiXCR clone assembly, productive beta chains retained. Entries that share a CDR3 protein sequence are merged under the most common genes and DNA. The V and J calls shown here were made by TCRdb, not taken from the authors' results. The sample data list a few hundred thousand distinct CDR3 sequences, and about an eighth of these were observed just once. The ten top clones hold around a sixth of the sample.

A patient counted as having stable Graves' hyperthyroidism if no progression to ophthalmopathy occurred over 18 months of follow-up. Hyperthyroidism patients were newly diagnosed, had a disease duration of under 2 months, and were aged 18 to 65 years. Any patient with an uncontrolled infection, another autoimmune disease, pregnancy or lactation was excluded. Diagnoses relied on clinical symptoms, serum thyroxine and TRAb, thyroid ultrasound and orbital computed tomography. Ficoll-Paque density gradient centrifugation was used to isolate PBMCs from about 10 ml of fresh peripheral blood. Trizol reagent was used to extract total RNA, and RNA quality was then checked on an Agilent 2100 Bioanalyzer. In this sample, this clonotype turned up many times. Its target antigen remains unknown. Nothing much larger sits one base from this clone, and base qualities are not available. Study-level results and caveats: No statistical method was used to fix the sample size in advance, and group allocation was not hidden from the investigators. In validation, the model predicted progression to ophthalmopathy with approximately 71% sensitivity and less than 75% specificity, a median of about six months before onset. Ophthalmopathy was separated from stable hyperthyroidism by a 13 V-J signature model, with 85% to 90% sensitivity and around 81% specificity obtained in cross-validation and 80%/75% obtained in testing. Most expanded thyroid clonotypes (frequency above 0.001) were also detected in blood, suggesting blood repertoires may reflect thyroid immune responses.

For CDR1 and CDR2, the germline V gene lists SGDLS and YYNGEE. Unmatched junction bases come to 6, with V trimmed by 4 bases and J by 0 bases. The CDR3 numbers 15 residues from cysteine through phenylalanine. The only DNA kept is the CDR3, 45 bases in frame from the first base. The TCR was taken from a woman under 30 with Graves' hyperthyroidism. The sequenced sample consisted of blood. The chain was built from TRBV9 and TRBJ1-1, with TRBD1 identical over 7 junction bases. The CDR3 sequence is CASSPPGTVNTEAFF. The nucleotide sequence is given as TGTGCCAGCAGCCCTCCCGGGACAGTGAACACTGAAGCTTTCTTT.